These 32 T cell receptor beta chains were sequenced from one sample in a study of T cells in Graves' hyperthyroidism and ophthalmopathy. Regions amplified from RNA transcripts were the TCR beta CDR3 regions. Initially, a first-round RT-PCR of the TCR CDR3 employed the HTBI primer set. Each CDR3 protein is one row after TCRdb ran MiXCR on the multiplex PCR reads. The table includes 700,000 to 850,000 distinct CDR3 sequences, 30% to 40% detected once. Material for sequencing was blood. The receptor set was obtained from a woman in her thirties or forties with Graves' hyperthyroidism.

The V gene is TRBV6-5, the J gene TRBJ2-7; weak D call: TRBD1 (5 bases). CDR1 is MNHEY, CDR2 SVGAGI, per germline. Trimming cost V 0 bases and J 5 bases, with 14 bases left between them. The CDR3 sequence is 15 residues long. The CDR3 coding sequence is TGTGCCAGCAGTTACTCCGCCAGGGTCTTGGACGAGCAGTACTTC. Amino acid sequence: CASSYSARVLDEQYF.

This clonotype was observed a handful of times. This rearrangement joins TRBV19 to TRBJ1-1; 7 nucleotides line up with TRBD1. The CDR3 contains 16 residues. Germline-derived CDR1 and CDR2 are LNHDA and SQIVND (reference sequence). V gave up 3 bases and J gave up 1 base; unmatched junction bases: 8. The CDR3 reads CASSIWSGGGNTEAFF. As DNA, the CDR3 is TGTGCCAGTAGTATCTGGTCAGGGGGAGGGAACACTGAAGCTTTCTTT.

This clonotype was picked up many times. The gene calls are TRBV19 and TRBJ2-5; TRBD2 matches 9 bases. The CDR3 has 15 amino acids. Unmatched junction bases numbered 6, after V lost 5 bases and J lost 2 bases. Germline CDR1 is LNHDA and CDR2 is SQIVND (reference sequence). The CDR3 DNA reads TGTGCCAGTAGTTCCGGGACTAGCAAACAAGAGACCCAGTACTTC. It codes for CASSSGTSKQETQYF.

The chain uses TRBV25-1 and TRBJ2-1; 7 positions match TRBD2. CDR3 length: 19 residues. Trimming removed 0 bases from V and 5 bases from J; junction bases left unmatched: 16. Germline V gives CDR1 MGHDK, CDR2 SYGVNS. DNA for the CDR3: TGTGCCAGCAGTGAATATTTGCCGGGACTATCACAGGTTAACAATGAGCAGTTCTTC. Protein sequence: CASSEYLPGLSQVNNEQFF.

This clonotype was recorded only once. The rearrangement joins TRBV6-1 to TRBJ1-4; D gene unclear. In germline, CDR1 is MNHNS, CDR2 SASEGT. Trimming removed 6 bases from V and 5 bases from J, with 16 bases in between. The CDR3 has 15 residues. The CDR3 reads CASSPPHPENEKLFF. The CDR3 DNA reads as TGTGCCAGCAGCCCCCCCCACCCCGAAAATGAAAAACTGTTTTTT.

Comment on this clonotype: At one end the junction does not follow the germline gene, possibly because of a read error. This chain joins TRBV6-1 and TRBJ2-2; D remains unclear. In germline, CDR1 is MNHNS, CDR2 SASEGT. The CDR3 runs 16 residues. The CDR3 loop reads CAISSGTANRAGELFF. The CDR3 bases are TGTGCCATCAGTTCGGGCACAGCGAACCGAGCCGGGGAGCTGTTTTTT.

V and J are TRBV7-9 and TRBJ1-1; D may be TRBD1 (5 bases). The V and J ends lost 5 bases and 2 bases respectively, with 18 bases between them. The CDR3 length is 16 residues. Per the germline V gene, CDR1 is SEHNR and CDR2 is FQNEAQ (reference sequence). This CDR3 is CASSLFRDPGNTEAFF. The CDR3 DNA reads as TGTGCCAGCAGCCTATTCCGGGACCCCGGAAACACTGAAGCTTTCTTT.

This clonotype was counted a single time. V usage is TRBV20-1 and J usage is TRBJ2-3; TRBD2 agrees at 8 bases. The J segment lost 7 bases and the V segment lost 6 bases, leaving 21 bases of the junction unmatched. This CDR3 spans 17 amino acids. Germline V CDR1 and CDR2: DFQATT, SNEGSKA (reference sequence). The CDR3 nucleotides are TGCAGTGCGTCAATAGGATACGGGAGGGGAGCGAGAAATACGCAGTATTTT. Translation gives CSASIGYGRGARNTQYF.

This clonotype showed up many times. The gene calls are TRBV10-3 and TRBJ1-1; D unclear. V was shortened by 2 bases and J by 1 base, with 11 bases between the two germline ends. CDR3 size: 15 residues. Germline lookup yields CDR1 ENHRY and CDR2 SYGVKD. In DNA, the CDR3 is TGTGCCATCAGTGAGCCTTGGACGGGGAACACTGAAGCTTTCTTT. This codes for CAISEPWTGNTEAFF.

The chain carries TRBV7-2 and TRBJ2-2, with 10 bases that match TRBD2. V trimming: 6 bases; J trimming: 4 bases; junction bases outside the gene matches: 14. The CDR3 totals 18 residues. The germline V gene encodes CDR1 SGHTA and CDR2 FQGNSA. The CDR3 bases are TGTGCCAGCAGTCTATTAAGGGGGGGACTAGCGTCCACCGGGGAGCTGTTTTTT. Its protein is CASSLLRGGLASTGELFF. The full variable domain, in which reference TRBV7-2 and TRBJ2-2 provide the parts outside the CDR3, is GAGVSQSPSNKVTEKGKDVELRCDPISGHTALYWYRQSLGQGLEFLIYFQGNSAPDKSGLPSDRFSAERTGGSVSTLTIQRTQQEDSAVYLCASSLLRGGLASTGELFFGEGSRLTVL.

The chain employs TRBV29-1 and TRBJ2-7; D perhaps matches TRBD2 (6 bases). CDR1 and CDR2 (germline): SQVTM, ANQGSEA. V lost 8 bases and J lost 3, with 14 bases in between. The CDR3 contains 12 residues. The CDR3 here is CSFVGGRYEQYF. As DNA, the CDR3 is TGCAGCTTCGTGGGAGGCCGCTACGAGCAGTACTTC.

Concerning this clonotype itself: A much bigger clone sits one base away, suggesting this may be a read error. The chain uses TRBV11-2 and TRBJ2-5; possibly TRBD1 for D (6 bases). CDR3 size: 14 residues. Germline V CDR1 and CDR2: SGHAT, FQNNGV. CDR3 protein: CAGSPLGQKETQYF. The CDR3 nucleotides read TGTGCCGGCAGCCCCCTAGGACAGAAAGAGACCCAGTACTTC. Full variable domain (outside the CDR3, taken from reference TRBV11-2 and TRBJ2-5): EAGVAQSPRYKIIEKRQSVAFWCNPISGHATLYWYQQILGQGPKLLIQFQNNGVVDDSQLPKDRFSAERLKGVDSTLKIQPAKLEDSAVYLCAGSPLGQKETQYFGPGTRLLVL.

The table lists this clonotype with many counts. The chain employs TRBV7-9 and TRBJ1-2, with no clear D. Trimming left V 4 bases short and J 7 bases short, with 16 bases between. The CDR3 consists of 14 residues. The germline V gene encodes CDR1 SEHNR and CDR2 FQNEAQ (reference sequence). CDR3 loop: CASSSLTLAGGYTF. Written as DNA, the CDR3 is TGTGCCAGCAGCTCCTTAACTCTCGCGGGTGGCTACACCTTC.

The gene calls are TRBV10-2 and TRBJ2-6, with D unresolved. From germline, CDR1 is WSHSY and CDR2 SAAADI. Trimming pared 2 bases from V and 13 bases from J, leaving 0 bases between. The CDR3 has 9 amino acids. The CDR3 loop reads CASSEVLTF. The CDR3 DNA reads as TGCGCCAGCAGTGAGGTCCTGACTTTC.

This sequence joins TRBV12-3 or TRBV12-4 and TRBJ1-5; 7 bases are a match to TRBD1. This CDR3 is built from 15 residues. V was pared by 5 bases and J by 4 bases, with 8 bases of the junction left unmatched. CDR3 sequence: CASSRDRDENQPQHF. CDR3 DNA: TGTGCCAGCAGTCGAGACAGGGACGAAAATCAGCCCCAGCATTTT.

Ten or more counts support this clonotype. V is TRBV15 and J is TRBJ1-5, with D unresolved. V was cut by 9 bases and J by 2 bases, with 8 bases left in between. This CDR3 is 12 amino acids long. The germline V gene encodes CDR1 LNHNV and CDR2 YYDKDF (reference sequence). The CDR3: CATNRGNQPQHF. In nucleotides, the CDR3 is TGTGCCACTAATAGGGGCAATCAGCCCCAGCATTTT.

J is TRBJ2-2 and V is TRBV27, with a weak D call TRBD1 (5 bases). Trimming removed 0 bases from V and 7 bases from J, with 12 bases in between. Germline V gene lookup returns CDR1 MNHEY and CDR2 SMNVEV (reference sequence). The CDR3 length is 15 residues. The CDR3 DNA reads TGTGCCAGCAGTTTATCATCAGGGAAGAACGGGGAGCTGTTTTTT. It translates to CASSLSSGKNGELFF.

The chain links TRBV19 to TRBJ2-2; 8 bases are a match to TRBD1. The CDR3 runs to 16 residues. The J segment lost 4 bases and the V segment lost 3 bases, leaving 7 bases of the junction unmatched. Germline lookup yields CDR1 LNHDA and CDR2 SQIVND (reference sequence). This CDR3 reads CASSMGQGAGTGELFF. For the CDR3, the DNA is TGTGCCAGTAGTATGGGGCAGGGGGCCGGCACCGGGGAGCTGTTTTTT.

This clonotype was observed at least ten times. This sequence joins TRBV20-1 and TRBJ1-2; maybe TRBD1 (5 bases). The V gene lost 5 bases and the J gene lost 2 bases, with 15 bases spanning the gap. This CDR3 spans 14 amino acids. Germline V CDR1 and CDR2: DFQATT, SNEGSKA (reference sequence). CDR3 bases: TGCAGTGCTCGAGGGCGACAGCCGAACTATGGCTACACCTTC. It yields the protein CSARGRQPNYGYTF.

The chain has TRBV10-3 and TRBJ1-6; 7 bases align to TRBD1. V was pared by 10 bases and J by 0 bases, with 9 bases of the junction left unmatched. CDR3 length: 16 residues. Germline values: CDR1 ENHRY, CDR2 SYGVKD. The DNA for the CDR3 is TGTGCCAGCAGCCGCGGACAGGCCTCCTATAATTCACCCCTCCACTTT. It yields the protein CASSRGQASYNSPLHF.

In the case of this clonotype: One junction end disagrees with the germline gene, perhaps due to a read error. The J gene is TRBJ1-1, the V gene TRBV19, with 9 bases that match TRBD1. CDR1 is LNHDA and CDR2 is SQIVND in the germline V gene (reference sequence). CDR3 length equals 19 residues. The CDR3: CASSSSIYRDREMNTEAFF. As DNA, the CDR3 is TGTGCCAGCAGTAGCTCCATTTACCGGGACAGGGAAATGAACACTGAAGCTTTCTTT.

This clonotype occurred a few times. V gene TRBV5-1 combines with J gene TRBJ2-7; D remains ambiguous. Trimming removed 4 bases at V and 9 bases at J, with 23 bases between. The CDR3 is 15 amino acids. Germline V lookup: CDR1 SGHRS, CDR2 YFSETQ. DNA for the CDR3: TGCGCCAGCAGCCAAGATTCGGCGGCGGCCCCTAGGCAGTACTTC. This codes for CASSQDSAAAPRQYF. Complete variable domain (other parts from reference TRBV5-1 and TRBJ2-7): KAGVTQTPRYLIKTRGQQVTLSCSPISGHRSVSWYQQTPGQGLQFLFEYFSETQRNKGNFPGRFSGRQFSNSRSEMNVSTLELGDSALYLCASSQDSAAAPRQYFGPGTRLTVT.

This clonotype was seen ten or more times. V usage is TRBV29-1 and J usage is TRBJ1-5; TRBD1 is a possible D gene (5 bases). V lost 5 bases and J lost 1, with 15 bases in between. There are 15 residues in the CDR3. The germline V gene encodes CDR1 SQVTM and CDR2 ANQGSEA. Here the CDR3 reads CSVQVGEKSNQPQHF. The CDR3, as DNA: TGCAGCGTTCAAGTGGGGGAGAAGAGCAATCAGCCCCAGCATTTT.

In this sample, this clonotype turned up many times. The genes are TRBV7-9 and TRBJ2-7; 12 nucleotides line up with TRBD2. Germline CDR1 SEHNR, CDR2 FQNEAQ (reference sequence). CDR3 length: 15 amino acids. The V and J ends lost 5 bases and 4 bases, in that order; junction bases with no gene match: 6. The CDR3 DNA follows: TGTGCCAGCAGCCCAAGACTAGCGGGAGCATACGAGCAGTACTTC. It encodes CASSPRLAGAYEQYF.

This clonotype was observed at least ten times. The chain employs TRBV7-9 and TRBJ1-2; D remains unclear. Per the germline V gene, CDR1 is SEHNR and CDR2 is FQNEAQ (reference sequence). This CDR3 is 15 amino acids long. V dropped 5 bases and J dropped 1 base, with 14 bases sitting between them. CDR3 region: CASSMRSPLNYGYTF. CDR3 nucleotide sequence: TGTGCCAGCAGCATGAGGTCCCCCCTTAACTATGGCTACACCTTC.

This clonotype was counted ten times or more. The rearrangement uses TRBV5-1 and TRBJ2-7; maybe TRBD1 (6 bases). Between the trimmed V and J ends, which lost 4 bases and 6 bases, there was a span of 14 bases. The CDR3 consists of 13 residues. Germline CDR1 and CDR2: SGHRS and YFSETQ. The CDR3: CASSLKQGSEQYF. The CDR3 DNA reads TGCGCCAGCAGCCTAAAACAGGGTAGCGAGCAGTACTTC.

Written as DNA, the CDR3 is TGCAGCGTTGTGGAGACAGGGGTGTTTGGTGAGCAGTTCTTC. Its protein product is CSVVETGVFGEQFF. This sequence joins TRBV29-1 and TRBJ2-5; 8 positions agree with TRBD1. The J call is doubtful: the DNA matches TRBJ2-1 better. Germline V gives CDR1 SQVTM, CDR2 ANQGSEA. This CDR3 has 14 amino acids.

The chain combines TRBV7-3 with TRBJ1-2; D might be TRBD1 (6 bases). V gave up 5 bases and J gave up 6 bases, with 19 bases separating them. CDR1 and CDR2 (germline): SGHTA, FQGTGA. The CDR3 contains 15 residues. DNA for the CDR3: TGTGCCAGCAGCCGCCGGGGGCTTTTGGGGGATGGCTACACCTTC. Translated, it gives CASSRRGLLGDGYTF.

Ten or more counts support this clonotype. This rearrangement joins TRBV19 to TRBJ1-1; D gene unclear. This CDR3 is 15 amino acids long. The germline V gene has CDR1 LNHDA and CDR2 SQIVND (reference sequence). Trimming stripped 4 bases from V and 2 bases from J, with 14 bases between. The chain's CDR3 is CASSSHAGGNTEAFF. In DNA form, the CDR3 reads TGTGCCAGTAGTAGCCACGCCGGCGGCAACACTGAAGCTTTCTTT. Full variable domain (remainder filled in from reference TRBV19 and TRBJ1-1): DGGITQSPKYLFRKEGQNVTLSCEQNLNHDAMYWYRQDPGQGLRLIYYSQIVNDFQKGDIAEGYSVSREKKESFPLTVTSAQKNPTAFYLCASSSHAGGNTEAFFGQGTRLTVV.

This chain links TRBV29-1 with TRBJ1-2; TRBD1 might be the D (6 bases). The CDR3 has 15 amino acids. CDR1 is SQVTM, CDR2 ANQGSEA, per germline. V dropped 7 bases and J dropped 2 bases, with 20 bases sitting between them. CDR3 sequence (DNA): TGCAGCGCCAGCAGAAATCGGGACAAGAACTATGGCTACACCTTC. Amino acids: CSASRNRDKNYGYTF.

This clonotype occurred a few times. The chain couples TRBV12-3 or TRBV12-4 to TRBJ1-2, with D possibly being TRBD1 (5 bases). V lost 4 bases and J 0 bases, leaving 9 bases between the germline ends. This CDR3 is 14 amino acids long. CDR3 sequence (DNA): TGTGCCAGCAGTTGGGGACGGGCTAACTATGGCTACACCTTC. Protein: CASSWGRANYGYTF.

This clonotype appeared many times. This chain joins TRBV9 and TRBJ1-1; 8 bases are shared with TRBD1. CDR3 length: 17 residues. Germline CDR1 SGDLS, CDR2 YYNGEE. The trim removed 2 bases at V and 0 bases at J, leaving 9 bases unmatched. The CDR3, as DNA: TGTGCCAGCAGCGTCGTTGGGACAGGTCCAATGAACACTGAAGCTTTCTTT. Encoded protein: CASSVVGTGPMNTEAFF. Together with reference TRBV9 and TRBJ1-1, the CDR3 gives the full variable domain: DSGVTQTPKHLITATGQRVTLRCSPRSGDLSVYWYQQSLDQGLQFLIQYYNGEERAKGNILERFSAQQFPDLHSELNLSSLELGDSALYFCASSVVGTGPMNTEAFFGQGTRLTVV.